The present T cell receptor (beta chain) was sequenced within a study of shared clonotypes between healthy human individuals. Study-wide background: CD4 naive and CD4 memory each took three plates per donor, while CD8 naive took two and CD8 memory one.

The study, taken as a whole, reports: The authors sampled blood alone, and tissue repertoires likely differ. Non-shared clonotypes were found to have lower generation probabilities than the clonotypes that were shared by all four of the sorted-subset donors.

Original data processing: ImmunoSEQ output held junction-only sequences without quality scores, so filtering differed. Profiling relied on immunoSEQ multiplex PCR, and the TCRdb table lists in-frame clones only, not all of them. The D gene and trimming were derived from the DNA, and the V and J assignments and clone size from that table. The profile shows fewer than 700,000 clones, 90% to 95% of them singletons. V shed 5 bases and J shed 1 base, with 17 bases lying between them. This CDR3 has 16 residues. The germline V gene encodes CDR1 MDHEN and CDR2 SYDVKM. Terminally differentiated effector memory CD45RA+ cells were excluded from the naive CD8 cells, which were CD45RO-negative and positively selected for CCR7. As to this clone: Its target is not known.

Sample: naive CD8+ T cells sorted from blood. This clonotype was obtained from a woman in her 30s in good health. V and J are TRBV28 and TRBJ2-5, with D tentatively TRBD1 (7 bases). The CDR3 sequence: CASSPVSEGAQETQYF. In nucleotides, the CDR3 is TGTGCCAGCAGTCCCGTGTCGGAGGGGGCCCAAGAGACCCAGTACTTC.